One and the same sample provided the 26 T cell receptor beta chains below, sequenced in a study of blood T cells in healthy people across ages. Using a J-beta primer mix together with a sample-barcoded 5' primer, a second PCR was run for about 6 to 12 cycles. TCRdb reprocessed the 5' RACE reads with MiXCR, giving one entry per CDR3 protein. In the table there are a few hundred thousand distinct CDR3 sequences, approximately 51% of which are singletons. Material: blood. All receptors derive from a man in his 60s in good health.

CDR3 sequence: CASSLDLRTDTQYF. The CDR3 DNA reads as TGCGCCAGCAGCTTGGATCTCAGGACAGATACGCAGTATTTT. The V and J genes are TRBV5-1 and TRBJ2-3, with unresolved D. The germline V and J ends were trimmed by 0 bases and 3 bases, with 8 bases remaining between them. The CDR3 contains 14 residues. Germline V gives CDR1 SGHRS, CDR2 YFSETQ.

V and J are TRBV20-1 and TRBJ1-2; TRBD1 matches at 10 bases. From germline, CDR1 is DFQATT and CDR2 SNEGSKA (reference sequence). The J segment lost 8 bases and the V segment lost 6 bases, leaving 15 bases of the junction unmatched. CDR3 length: 15 amino acids. This CDR3 is CSAPVRGTGVGGYTF. The CDR3 DNA reads TGCAGTGCCCCGGTGAGGGGGACAGGGGTGGGCGGCTACACCTTC.

The V call is TRBV19, the J call TRBJ2-1, with 12 bases identical to TRBD2. The J segment lost 4 bases and the V segment lost 8 bases, leaving 6 bases of the junction unmatched. The length of the CDR3 is 15 residues. Germline loops: CDR1 LNHDA, CDR2 SQIVND (reference sequence). CDR3 amino acids: CASATGTSGYNEQFF. As DNA, the CDR3 is TGTGCCAGTGCGACCGGGACTAGCGGGTACAATGAGCAGTTCTTC.

With respect to this clonotype: One end of the junction varies from germline; a read error may be responsible. This sequence joins TRBV28 and TRBJ2-5; D is uncertain. The germline V gene encodes CDR1 MDHEN and CDR2 SYDVKM. This CDR3 is 17 amino acids long. CDR3 loop: CASSLSGTGGRQETQYF. CDR3 in DNA: TGTGCCAGTAGTTTATCAGGAACGGGCGGTAGACAAGAGACCCAGTACTTC.

The chain has TRBV7-2 and TRBJ1-5, with a tentative D call TRBD1 (6 bases). Between the trimmed V and J ends, which lost 6 bases and 2 bases, there was a span of 17 bases. CDR1 is SGHTA and CDR2 is FQGNSA in the germline V gene. The CDR3 contains 16 residues. CDR3 region: CASSIDTGNGNQPQHF. The CDR3 coding sequence is TGTGCCAGCAGTATAGACACAGGGAACGGCAATCAGCCCCAGCATTTT.

This clonotype was seen only a few times. The chain links TRBV5-6 to TRBJ2-5; D possibly corresponds to TRBD1 (6 bases). Trimming stripped 2 bases from V and 5 bases from J, with 13 bases between. The germline CDR1 and CDR2 sequences are SGHDT and YYEEEE. The CDR3 is made up of 14 amino acids. The DNA for the CDR3 is TGTGCCAGCAGCTTTACAGGGCTTTGGGAGACCCAGTACTTC. It translates to CASSFTGLWETQYF.

V usage is TRBV11-2 and J usage is TRBJ2-1; D remains ambiguous. Judging by the DNA end, TRBJ2-7 fits better; the J call may be wrong. The CDR3 consists of 14 residues. Germline values: CDR1 SGHAT, CDR2 FQNNGV. Here the CDR3 DNA reads TGTGCCAGCAGCTTAGAGCGGAGCTGGAATGAGCAGTACTTC. Protein sequence: CASSLERSWNEQYF.

The gene calls are TRBV5-1 and TRBJ1-4, with D uncertain. The V gene's germline CDR1 is SGHRS and CDR2 YFSETQ. Trimming removed 0 bases at V and 5 bases at J, with 8 bases between. CDR3 length equals 14 residues. The CDR3 loop is CASSLGGRNEKLFF. The CDR3 bases are TGCGCCAGCAGCTTGGGAGGAAGAAATGAAAAACTGTTTTTT. The full variable domain, with the rest looked up from reference TRBV5-1 and TRBJ1-4, is KAGVTQTPRYLIKTRGQQVTLSCSPISGHRSVSWYQQTPGQGLQFLFEYFSETQRNKGNFPGRFSGRQFSNSRSEMNVSTLELGDSALYLCASSLGGRNEKLFFGSGTQLSVL.

Ten or more counts support this clonotype. This chain connects TRBV28 to TRBJ2-4; possibly TRBD2 for D (6 bases). Germline V CDR1 and CDR2: MDHEN, SYDVKM. Trimming left V 6 bases short and J 8 bases short, with 20 bases between. The CDR3 runs to 15 residues. The CDR3 DNA follows: TGTGCCAGCAGCCCTACCCAGGGCGGGATGGACATTCAGTACTTC. The encoded protein is CASSPTQGGMDIQYF.

A single count supports this clonotype. The V gene is TRBV20-1, the J gene TRBJ2-1; TRBD2 aligns across 12 bases. J was trimmed by 7 bases and V by 6 bases; bases with no gene match: 10. The CDR3 has 15 residues. Germline loops: CDR1 DFQATT, CDR2 SNEGSKA (reference sequence). The CDR3: CSAREPGTSGNEQFF. The CDR3 bases are TGCAGTGCCCGAGAGCCCGGGACTAGCGGGAATGAGCAGTTCTTC.

About this clonotype: A read error may be the cause here, since a much bigger clone is one base away. V is TRBV28 and J is TRBJ2-7, with D perhaps TRBD2 (5 bases). CDR3 length: 13 residues. Trimming took 6 bases from V and 2 from J, leaving 11 bases between them. The germline V gene has CDR1 MDHEN and CDR2 SYDVKM. The CDR3 spells CASSPNGTYEQYF. In DNA form, the CDR3 reads TGTGCCAGCAGCCCTAACGGGACCTACGAGCAGTACTTC. Supplemented by reference TRBV28 and TRBJ2-7, the full variable domain reads DVKVTQSSRYLVKRTGEKVFLECVQDMDHENMFWYRQDPGLGLRLIYFSYDVKMKEKGDIPEGYSVSREKKERFSLILESASTNQTSMYLCASSPNGTYEQYFGPGTRLTVT.

There are many counts of this clonotype. V usage is TRBV4-1 and J usage is TRBJ1-6, with D possibly TRBD1 on 5 matching bases. V shed 3 bases and J shed 9 bases, with 6 bases lying between them. Germline V gives CDR1 MGHRA, CDR2 YSYEKL. The CDR3 covers 12 residues. CDR3 nucleotide sequence: TGCGCCAGCAGCCAGGGGGTTTCACCCCTCCACTTT. Translating gives CASSQGVSPLHF.

This clonotype turned up a few times. The rearrangement uses TRBV5-1 and TRBJ1-1; 9 bases fit TRBD1. Germline V gene sequence: CDR1 SGHRS, CDR2 YFSETQ. Trimming at V came to 7 bases and at J to 0 bases, leaving 1 base not matched to a gene. The length of the CDR3 is 13 residues. The CDR3 reads CASGQGMNTEAFF. CDR3 coding DNA: TGCGCCAGCGGACAGGGGATGAACACTGAAGCTTTCTTT.

The V call is TRBV4-1, the J call TRBJ1-2; D remains unclear. CDR3 length equals 16 residues. Deletions cut 1 base from V and 9 bases from J, with 21 bases between. Germline CDR1 and CDR2: MGHRA and YSYEKL. Here the CDR3 reads CASSQVVSTASPRYTF. The CDR3 nucleotides are TGCGCCAGCAGCCAAGTAGTTTCGACCGCAAGTCCTCGCTACACCTTC.

This clonotype occurred a few times. V and J are TRBV27 and TRBJ2-3; possibly TRBD2 for D (6 bases). Trimming stripped 3 bases from V and 2 bases from J, with 9 bases between. The CDR3 length is 14 residues. Germline-derived CDR1 and CDR2 are MNHEY and SMNVEV (reference sequence). CDR3 protein: CASSLVAATDTQYF. CDR3 nucleotide sequence: TGTGCCAGCAGTTTGGTAGCGGCCACAGATACGCAGTATTTT.

The genes are TRBV6-2 or TRBV6-3 and TRBJ2-1, with TRBD2 identical over 10 bases. This CDR3 comprises 13 residues. Germline loops: CDR1 MNHEY, CDR2 SVGEGT. The V segment lost 2 bases and the J segment 11 bases; nucleotides outside the gene matches: 3. The CDR3 DNA sequence: TGTGCCAGCAGTTACGGAGCGGGGGGGAAGCAGTTCTTC. It translates to CASSYGAGGKQFF.

A few counts support this clonotype. This chain links TRBV6-5 with TRBJ2-7; D is possibly TRBD1 (6 bases). With the DNA end fitting TRBJ2-5 better, the J assignment may be wrong. CDR1 and CDR2 from the germline V gene are MNHEY and SVGAGI. The CDR3 contains 14 residues. The DNA of the CDR3 is TGTGCCAGCGGGCCAGGGGCCCTACAAGAGACCCAGTACTTC. This codes for CASGPGALQETQYF.

The chain links TRBV3-1 to TRBJ2-1; no reliable D call. The V end lost 3 bases, the J end lost 7 bases, and 13 bases lay between the germline ends. Looked up from germline, CDR1 is LGHDT and CDR2 is YNNKEL (reference sequence). The CDR3 length is 14 residues. The CDR3 region is CASSQEFLPNEQFF. The CDR3 DNA is TGTGCCAGCAGCCAGGAATTCCTCCCGAATGAGCAGTTCTTC.

This chain links TRBV3-1 with TRBJ1-5; possibly TRBD1 for D (5 bases). The V and J ends lost 0 bases and 11 bases respectively, with 11 bases between them. CDR1 LGHDT and CDR2 YNNKEL come from the germline V gene (reference sequence). The CDR3 runs to 13 residues. The CDR3 protein is CASSQDPRDSQHF. The CDR3 DNA reads TGTGCCAGCAGCCAAGATCCTCGGGACTCCCAGCATTTT.

The chain combines TRBV5-1 with TRBJ2-4, with D possibly being TRBD2 (5 bases). The V gene's germline CDR1 is SGHRS and CDR2 YFSETQ. This CDR3 contains 16 residues. The ends were cut back, 7 bases at V and 0 bases at J, with 17 bases in the middle. DNA for the CDR3: TGCGCCAGCTCCCCGGGGATACGACTAGCCAAAAACATTCAGTACTTC. Translating it yields CASSPGIRLAKNIQYF.

This clonotype was seen many times. This sequence joins TRBV20-1 and TRBJ1-2, with D possibly TRBD1 on 6 matching bases. Germline V gene data show CDR1 as DFQATT and CDR2 as SNEGSKA (reference sequence). V was clipped by 6 bases and J by 4 bases, with 12 bases between them. The CDR3 is 12 amino acids. CDR3 nucleotide sequence: TGCAGTGCGTCAGGGGAGGGCTATGGCTACACCTTC. It translates to CSASGEGYGYTF.

The rearrangement joins TRBV11-2 to TRBJ2-7; D is ambiguous. This CDR3 region has 18 residues. The V end was cut by 0 bases, the J end by 7 bases, with 25 bases between. The V gene's germline CDR1 is SGHAT and CDR2 FQNNGV. In DNA form, the CDR3 reads TGTGCCAGCAGCTTAGACCTAAAAGACTCCATCATGCTGGATGAGCAGTACTTC. It translates to CASSLDLKDSIMLDEQYF. Full variable domain (rest looked up from reference TRBV11-2 and TRBJ2-7): EAGVAQSPRYKIIEKRQSVAFWCNPISGHATLYWYQQILGQGPKLLIQFQNNGVVDDSQLPKDRFSAERLKGVDSTLKIQPAKLEDSAVYLCASSLDLKDSIMLDEQYFGPGTRLTVT.

The V gene is TRBV15, the J gene TRBJ2-5; TRBD1 matches 7 bases. The CDR3 contains 16 residues. Germline-derived CDR1 and CDR2 are LNHNV and YYDKDF (reference sequence). With V trimmed by 0 bases and J by 2 bases, 6 bases remained unmatched. The CDR3 nucleotides read TGTGCCACCAGCAGAGATCTTTCAGGGGGTCAAGAGACCCAGTACTTC. Its protein product is CATSRDLSGGQETQYF.

J is TRBJ1-2 and V is TRBV6-5; D unclear. The V and J ends lost 5 bases and 5 bases respectively, with 18 bases between them. The CDR3 runs to 15 residues. CDR1 MNHEY and CDR2 SVGAGI come from the germline V gene. The CDR3 region is CASSLDWTVGYGYTF. CDR3 nucleotide sequence: TGTGCCAGCAGTCTGGACTGGACCGTAGGGTATGGCTACACCTTC.

V usage is TRBV20-1 and J usage is TRBJ1-3; D ambiguous. The V gene lost 5 bases and the J gene lost 0 bases, with 2 bases spanning the gap. Germline V CDR1 and CDR2: DFQATT, SNEGSKA (reference sequence). There are 11 residues in the CDR3. The CDR3, as DNA: TGCAGTGCTCCCTCTGGAAACACCATATATTTT. Residues: CSAPSGNTIYF.

The chain carries TRBV7-9 and TRBJ2-3; D uncertain. The germline V gene has CDR1 SEHNR and CDR2 FQNEAQ (reference sequence). Trimming took 5 bases from V and 0 from J, leaving 9 bases between them. The CDR3 consists of 14 residues. CDR3 loop: CASSVAASTDTQYF. In DNA form, the CDR3 reads TGTGCCAGCAGCGTCGCGGCTAGCACAGATACGCAGTATTTT.